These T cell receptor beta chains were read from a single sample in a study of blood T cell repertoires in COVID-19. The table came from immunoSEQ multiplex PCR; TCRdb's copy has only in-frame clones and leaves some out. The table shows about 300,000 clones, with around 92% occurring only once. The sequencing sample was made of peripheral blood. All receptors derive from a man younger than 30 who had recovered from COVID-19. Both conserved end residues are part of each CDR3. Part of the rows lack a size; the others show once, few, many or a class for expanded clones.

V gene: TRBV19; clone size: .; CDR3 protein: CASRQATNEKLFF
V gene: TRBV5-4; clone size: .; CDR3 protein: CASSARGGTEAFF
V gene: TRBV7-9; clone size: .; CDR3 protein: CASSPGSGIKPQHF
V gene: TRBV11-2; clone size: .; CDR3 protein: CASSLEAYNEQFF
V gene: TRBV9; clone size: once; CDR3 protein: CASSARPVTSGGVNEQYF
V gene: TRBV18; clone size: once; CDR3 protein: CASSPLPRQGASSPLHF
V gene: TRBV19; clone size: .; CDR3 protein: CASTPNDRGWNEQFF
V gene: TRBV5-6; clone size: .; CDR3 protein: CASSLVTEYGYTF
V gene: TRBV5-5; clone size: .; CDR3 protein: CASSPVAGGPYNEQFF
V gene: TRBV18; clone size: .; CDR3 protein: CASSPGGEDTQYF
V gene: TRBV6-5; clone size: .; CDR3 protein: CASSRQGSGYEQYF
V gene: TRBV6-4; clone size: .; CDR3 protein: CASSSGESNYGYTF
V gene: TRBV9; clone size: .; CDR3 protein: CASSVDEGSANYGYTF
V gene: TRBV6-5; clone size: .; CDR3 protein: CASSLSRGLGYEQYF
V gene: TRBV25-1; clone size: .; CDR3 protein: CASSDRTLSYEQYF
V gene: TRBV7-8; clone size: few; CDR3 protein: CASSLRSGTGNNSPLHF
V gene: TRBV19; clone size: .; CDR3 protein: CASSVGLLRTDTQYF
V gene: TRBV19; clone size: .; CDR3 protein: CASRGQALAYGYTF
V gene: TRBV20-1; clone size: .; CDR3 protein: CSASRGPSYNEQFF
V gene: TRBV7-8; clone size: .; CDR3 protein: CASSPGQFGANVLTF
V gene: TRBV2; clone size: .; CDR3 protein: CASTPGGPNQPQHF
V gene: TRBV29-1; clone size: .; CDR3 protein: CSVGQAATEAFF
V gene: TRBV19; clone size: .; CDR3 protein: CASSTRDRVTNTIYF
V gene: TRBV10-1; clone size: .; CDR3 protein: CASSEAGNTEAFF
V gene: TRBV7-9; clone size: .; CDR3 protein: CASSLVGGYGYTF
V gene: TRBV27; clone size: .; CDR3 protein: CASSFGGAGEQYF
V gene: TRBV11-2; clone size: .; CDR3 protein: CASSLSVTGVNEQYF
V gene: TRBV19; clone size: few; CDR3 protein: CASSAAQGRPRDEQYF
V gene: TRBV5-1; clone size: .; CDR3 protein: CASSLSSFPYNEQFF
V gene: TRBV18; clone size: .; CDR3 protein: CASSPTYRVMNTEAFF
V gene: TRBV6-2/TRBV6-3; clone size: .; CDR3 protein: CASSYEITGTSGPLQQYF
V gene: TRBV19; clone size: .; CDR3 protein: CASSTLRGGDGYTF
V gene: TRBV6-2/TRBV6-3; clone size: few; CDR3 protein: CASSYIGAGSPLHF
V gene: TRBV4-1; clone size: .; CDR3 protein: CASSGESREGGEKLFF
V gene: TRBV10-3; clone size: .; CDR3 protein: CATAYLAGVADTQYF
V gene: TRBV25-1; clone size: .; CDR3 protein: CASSGAGGDTEAFF
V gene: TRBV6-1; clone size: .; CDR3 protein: CASSGSDRGLSNEQFF
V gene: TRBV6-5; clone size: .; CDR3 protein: CASSPDRGGQPQHF
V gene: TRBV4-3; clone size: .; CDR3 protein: CASSQGSGGTKETQYF
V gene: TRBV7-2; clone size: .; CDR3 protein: CASSQRQGQYF
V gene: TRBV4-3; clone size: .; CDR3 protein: CASSQDRGSRPHEQYF